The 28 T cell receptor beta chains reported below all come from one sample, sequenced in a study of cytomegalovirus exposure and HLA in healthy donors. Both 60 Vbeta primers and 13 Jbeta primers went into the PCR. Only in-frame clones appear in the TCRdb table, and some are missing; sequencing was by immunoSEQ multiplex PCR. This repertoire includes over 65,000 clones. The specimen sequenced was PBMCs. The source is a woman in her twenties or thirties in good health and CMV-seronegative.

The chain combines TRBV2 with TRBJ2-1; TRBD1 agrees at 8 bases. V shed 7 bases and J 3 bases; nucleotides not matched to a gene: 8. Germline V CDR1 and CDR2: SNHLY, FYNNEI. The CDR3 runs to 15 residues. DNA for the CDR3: TGTGCCAGCAAAAGATTAGGACAGGGCTACAATGAGCAGTTCTTC. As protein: CASKRLGQGYNEQFF.

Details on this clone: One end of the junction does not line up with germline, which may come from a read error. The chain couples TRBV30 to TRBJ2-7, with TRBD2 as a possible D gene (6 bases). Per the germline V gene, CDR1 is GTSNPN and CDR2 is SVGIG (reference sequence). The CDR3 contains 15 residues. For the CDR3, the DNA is TGTGCCGGGAGCACCACGGGGGAGTTCCACTACGAGCAGTACTTC. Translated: CAGSTTGEFHYEQYF.

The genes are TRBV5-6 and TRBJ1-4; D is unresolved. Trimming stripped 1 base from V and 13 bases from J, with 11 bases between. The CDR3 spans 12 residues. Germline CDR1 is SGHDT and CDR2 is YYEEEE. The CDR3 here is CASSLRDIGLFF. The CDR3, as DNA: TGTGCCAGCAGCTTGAGAGACATAGGACTGTTTTTT.

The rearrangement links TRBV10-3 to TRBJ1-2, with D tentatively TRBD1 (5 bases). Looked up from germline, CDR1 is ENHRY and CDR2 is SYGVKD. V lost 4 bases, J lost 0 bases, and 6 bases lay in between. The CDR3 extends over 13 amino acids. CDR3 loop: CAISAGTNYGYTF. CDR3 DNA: TGTGCCATCAGTGCAGGGACTAACTATGGCTACACCTTC.

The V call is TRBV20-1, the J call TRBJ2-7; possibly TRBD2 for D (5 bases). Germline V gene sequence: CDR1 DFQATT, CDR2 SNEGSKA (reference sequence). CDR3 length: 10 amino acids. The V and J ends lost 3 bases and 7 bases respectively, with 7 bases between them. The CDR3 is CSARGEEQYF. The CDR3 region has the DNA TGCAGTGCTAGGGGAGAGGAGCAGTACTTC.

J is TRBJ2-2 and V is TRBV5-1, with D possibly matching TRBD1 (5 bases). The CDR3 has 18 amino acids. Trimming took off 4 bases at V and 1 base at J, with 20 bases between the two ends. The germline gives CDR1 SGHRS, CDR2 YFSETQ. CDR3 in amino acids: CASSLTHRTGQNTGELFF. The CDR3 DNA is TGCGCCAGCAGCCTGACTCATAGAACAGGCCAGAACACCGGGGAGCTGTTTTTT.

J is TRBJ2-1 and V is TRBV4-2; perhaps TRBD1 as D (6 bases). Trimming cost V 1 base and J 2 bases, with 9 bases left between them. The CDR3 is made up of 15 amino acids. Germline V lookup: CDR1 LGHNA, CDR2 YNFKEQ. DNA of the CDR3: TGTGCCAGCAGCCAAGGTAACAGGGCCTACAATGAGCAGTTCTTC. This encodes CASSQGNRAYNEQFF.

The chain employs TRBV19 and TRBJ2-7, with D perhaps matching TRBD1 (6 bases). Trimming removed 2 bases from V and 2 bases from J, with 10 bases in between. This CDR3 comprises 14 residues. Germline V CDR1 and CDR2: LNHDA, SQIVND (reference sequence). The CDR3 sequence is CASSITGSAYEQYF. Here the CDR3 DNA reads TGTGCCAGTAGTATAACAGGGAGCGCCTACGAGCAGTACTTC. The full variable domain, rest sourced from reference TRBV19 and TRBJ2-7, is DGGITQSPKYLFRKEGQNVTLSCEQNLNHDAMYWYRQDPGQGLRLIYYSQIVNDFQKGDIAEGYSVSREKKESFPLTVTSAQKNPTAFYLCASSITGSAYEQYFGPGTRLTVT.

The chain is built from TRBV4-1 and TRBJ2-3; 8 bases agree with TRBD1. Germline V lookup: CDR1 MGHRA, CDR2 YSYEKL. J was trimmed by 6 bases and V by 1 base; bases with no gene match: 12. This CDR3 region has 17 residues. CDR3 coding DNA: TGCGCCAGCAGCCAAGTTGAGGACAGGGTATATGGGGATACGCAGTATTTT. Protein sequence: CASSQVEDRVYGDTQYF.

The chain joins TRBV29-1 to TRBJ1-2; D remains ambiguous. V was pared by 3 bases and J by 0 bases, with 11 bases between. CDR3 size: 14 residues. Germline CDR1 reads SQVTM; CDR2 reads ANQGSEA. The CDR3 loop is CSVERTGANYGYTF. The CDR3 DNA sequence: TGCAGCGTTGAGCGGACCGGGGCTAACTATGGCTACACCTTC.

The DNA for the CDR3 is TGTGCCTGGAGTGACGTGGCAGCAGGGCCACCAGATACGCAGTATTTT. It translates to CAWSDVAAGPPDTQYF. This chain joins TRBV30 and TRBJ2-3; maybe TRBD1 (5 bases). This CDR3 has 16 amino acids. Trimming took 1 base from V and 4 from J, leaving 18 bases between them. In germline, CDR1 is GTSNPN, CDR2 SVGIG (reference sequence).

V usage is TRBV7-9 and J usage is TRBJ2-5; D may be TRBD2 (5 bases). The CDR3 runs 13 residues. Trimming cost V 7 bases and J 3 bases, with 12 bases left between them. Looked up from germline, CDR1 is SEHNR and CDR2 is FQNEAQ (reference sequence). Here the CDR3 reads CASIGLPEETQYF. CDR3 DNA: TGTGCCAGCATCGGACTTCCTGAAGAGACCCAGTACTTC.

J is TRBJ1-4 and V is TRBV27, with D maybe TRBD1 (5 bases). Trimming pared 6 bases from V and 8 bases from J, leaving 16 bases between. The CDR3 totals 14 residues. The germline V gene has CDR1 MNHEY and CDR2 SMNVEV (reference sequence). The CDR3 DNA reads TGTGCCAGCAGCCCCGGGACTCGACGGGAAAAACTGTTTTTT. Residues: CASSPGTRREKLFF.

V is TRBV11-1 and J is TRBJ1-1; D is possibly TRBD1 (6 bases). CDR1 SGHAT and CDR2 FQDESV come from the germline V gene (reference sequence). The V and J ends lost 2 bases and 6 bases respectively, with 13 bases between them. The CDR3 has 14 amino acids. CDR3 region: CASSLRGGSSEAFF. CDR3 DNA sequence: TGTGCCAGCAGCTTAAGGGGGGGGAGTTCTGAAGCTTTCTTT.

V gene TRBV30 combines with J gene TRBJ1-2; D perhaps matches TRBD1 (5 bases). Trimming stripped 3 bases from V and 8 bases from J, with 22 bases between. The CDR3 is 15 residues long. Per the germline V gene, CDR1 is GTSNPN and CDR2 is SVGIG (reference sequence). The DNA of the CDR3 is TGTGCCTGGAGCACACCTCGGGGGGGTCTGAGGGGCTACACCTTC. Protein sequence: CAWSTPRGGLRGYTF.

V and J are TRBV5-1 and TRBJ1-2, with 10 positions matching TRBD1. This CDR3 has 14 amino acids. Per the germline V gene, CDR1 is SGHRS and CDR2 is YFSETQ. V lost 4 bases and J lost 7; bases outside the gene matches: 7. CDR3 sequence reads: CASSPEGQGFGYTF. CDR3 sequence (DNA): TGCGCCAGCAGCCCGGAGGGACAGGGGTTTGGCTACACCTTC.

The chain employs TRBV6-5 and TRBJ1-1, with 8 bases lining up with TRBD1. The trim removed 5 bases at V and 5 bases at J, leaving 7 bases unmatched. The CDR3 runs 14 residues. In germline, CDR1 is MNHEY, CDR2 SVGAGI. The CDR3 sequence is CASSPAGGWTEAFF. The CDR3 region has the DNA TGTGCCAGCAGTCCAGCAGGGGGCTGGACTGAAGCTTTCTTT.

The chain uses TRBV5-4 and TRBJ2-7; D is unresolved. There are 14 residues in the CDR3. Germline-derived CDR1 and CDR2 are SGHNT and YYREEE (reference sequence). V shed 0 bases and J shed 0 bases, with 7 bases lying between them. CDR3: CASSLGRSSYEQYF. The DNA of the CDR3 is TGTGCCAGCAGCTTGGGACGGAGCTCCTACGAGCAGTACTTC.

The CDR3 loop reads CASATGQQSTDTQYF. As DNA, the CDR3 is TGTGCCAGCGCTACGGGACAGCAGAGCACAGATACGCAGTATTTT. This rearrangement joins TRBV6-1 to TRBJ2-3; 7 bases map to TRBD1. Trimming removed 8 bases from V and 0 bases from J; junction bases left unmatched: 8. The CDR3 spans 15 residues. Germline V gives CDR1 MNHNS, CDR2 SASEGT.

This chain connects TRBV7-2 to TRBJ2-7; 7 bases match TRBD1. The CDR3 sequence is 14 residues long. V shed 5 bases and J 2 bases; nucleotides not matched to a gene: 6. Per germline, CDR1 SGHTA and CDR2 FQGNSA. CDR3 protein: CASSDRALPYEQYF. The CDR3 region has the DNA TGTGCCAGCAGCGACAGGGCCCTGCCCTACGAGCAGTACTTC.

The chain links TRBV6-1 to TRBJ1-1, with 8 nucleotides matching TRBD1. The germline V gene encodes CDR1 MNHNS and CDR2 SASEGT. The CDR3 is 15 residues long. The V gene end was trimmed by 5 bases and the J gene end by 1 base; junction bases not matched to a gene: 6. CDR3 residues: CASSHRGNWNTEAFF. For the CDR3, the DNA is TGTGCCAGCAGTCACAGGGGGAACTGGAACACTGAAGCTTTCTTT.

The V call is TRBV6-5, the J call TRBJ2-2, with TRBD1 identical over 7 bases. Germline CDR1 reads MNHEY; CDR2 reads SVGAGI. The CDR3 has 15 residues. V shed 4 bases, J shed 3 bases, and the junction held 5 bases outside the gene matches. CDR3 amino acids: CASSSGTDYTGELFF. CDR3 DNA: TGTGCCAGCAGTTCCGGGACAGACTACACCGGGGAGCTGTTTTTT.

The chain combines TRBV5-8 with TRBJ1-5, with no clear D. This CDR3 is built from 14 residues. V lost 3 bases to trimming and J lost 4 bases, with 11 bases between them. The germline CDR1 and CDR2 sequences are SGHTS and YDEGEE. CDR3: CASSSGFRNQPQHF. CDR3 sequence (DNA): TGTGCCAGCAGCTCCGGGTTTCGAAATCAGCCCCAGCATTTT.

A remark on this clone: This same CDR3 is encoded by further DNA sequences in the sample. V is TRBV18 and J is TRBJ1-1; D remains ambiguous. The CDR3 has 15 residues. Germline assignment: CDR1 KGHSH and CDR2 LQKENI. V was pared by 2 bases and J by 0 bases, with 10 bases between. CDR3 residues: CASSPEGTLNTEAFF. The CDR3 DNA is TGTGCCAGCTCACCAGAGGGAACACTGAACACTGAAGCTTTCTTT.

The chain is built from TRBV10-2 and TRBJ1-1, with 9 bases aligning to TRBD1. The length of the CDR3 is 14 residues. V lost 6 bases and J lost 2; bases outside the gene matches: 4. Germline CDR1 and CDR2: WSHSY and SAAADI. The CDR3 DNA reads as TGCGCCAGCAGGGGACAGGGTGCAAACACTGAAGCTTTCTTT. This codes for CASRGQGANTEAFF.

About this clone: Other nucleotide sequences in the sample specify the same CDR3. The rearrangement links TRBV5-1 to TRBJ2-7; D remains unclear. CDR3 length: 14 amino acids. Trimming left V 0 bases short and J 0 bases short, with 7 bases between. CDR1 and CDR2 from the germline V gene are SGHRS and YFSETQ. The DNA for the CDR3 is TGCGCCAGCAGCTTGGATGCGCACTCCTACGAGCAGTACTTC. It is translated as CASSLDAHSYEQYF.

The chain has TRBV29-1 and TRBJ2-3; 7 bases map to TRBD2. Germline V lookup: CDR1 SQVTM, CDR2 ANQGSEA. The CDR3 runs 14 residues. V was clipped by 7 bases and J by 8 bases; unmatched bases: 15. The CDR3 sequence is CSAVPGIAGRTQYF. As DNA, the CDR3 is TGCAGCGCTGTACCAGGAATAGCGGGTCGTACGCAGTATTTT.

In DNA form, the CDR3 reads TGTGCCAGCAGCTTCCTTGCGCGGGGGGCCTACGAGCAGTACTTC. It encodes CASSFLARGAYEQYF. The chain joins TRBV5-6 to TRBJ2-7; 8 nucleotides match TRBD2. Germline V gives CDR1 SGHDT, CDR2 YYEEEE. V shed 2 bases, J shed 2 bases, and the junction held 6 bases outside the gene matches. The CDR3 length is 15 residues. The entire variable domain, with the rest obtained from reference TRBV5-6 and TRBJ2-7, is as follows: DAGVTQSPTHLIKTRGQQVTLRCSPKSGHDTVSWYQQALGQGPQFIFQYYEEEERQRGNFPDRFSGHQFPNYSSELNVNALLLGDSALYLCASSFLARGAYEQYFGPGTRLTVT.